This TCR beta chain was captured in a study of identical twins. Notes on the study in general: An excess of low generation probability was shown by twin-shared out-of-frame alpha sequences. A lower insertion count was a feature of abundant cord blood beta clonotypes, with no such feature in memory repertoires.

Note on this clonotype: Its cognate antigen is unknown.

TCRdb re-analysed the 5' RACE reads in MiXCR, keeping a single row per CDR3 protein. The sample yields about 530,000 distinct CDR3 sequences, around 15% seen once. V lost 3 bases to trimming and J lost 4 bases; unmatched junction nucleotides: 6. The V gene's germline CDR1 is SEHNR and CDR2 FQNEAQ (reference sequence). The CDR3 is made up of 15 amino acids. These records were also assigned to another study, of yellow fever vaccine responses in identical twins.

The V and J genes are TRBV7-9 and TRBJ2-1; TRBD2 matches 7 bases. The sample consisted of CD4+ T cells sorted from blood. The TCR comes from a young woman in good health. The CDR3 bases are TGTGCCAGCAGCTTTATGGCGGGAGTTTACAATGAGCAGTTCTTC. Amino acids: CASSFMAGVYNEQFF.